Listed here is a single TCR beta chain. Its antigen is not known. The source of the sample is a study of cytomegalovirus exposure and HLA in healthy donors. Whole-study findings and limits: Upon later analysis, TCR association rates were observed to vary by HLA locus, being highest for DRB1 and lowest for HLA-C. It was reportedly the case that the classifier diagnosed cytomegalovirus status with high specificity and sensitivity.

The primer mix had 60 Vbeta and 13 Jbeta primers. The table came from immunoSEQ multiplex PCR; TCRdb's copy has only in-frame clones and leaves some out. The sample yields some 130,000 clones, 60% to 85% seen once. V gave up 4 bases and J gave up 1 base, with 12 bases separating them. This CDR3 has 15 residues. The V gene's germline CDR1 is MNHEY and CDR2 SMNVEV (reference sequence). This chain links TRBV27 with TRBJ2-3; tentative D call: TRBD2 (5 bases). The specimen was PBMCs. The receptor was derived from a man aged 25-45 years in good health and CMV-seronegative. The CDR3 DNA follows: TGTGCCAGCAGTTACCGGCGGGTCGGCACAGATACGCAGTATTTT. This codes for CASSYRRVGTDTQYF.